This T cell receptor beta chain was documented in a study of blood T cell repertoires in COVID-19. Study as a whole: Sample material is recorded as cDNA or gDNA derived from T cells, B-cell-depleted T cells, or PBMCs.

Profiling relied on immunoSEQ multiplex PCR, and the TCRdb table lists in-frame clones only, not all of them. In the table there are about 270,000 clones, just under 90% of which are singletons. Which cohort a participant joined came from the clinical history participants gave. This CDR3 is built from 13 residues. V dropped 2 bases and J dropped 1 base, with 4 bases sitting between them. Looked up from germline, CDR1 is SGHTA and CDR2 is FQGNSA. This receptor was identified in a woman younger than 45 with acute COVID-19. The rearrangement joins TRBV7-2 to TRBJ2-3; D is undetermined. The sample was PBMCs or T cells enriched from blood (not recorded which). The CDR3 spells CASSLSGTDTQYF. CDR3 bases: TGTGCCAGCAGCTTATCCGGCACAGATACGCAGTATTTT.